Each of the 5 T cell receptor beta chains below was sequenced from the same sample in a study of CD8+CD57+ T cells in acquired aplastic anemia. The template used for profiling TCR beta VDJ and CDR3 was genomic DNA. TCRdb re-called the reads with MiXCR, one entry per CDR3 protein. In the table there are more than 150,000 distinct CDR3 sequences, just over 45% of which are singletons. The material sequenced was sorted CD4+, CD8+, or CD8+CD57+ T cells (not recorded which) from PBMCs. The receptor set was obtained from a human donor in good health.

The genes are TRBV9 and TRBJ1-1, with 8 bases matching TRBD1. Germline lookup yields CDR1 SGDLS and CDR2 YYNGEE. With V trimmed by 3 bases and J by 5 bases, 3 bases remained unmatched. The CDR3 is 13 amino acids. CDR3 in amino acids: CASSGQGATEAFF. Here the CDR3 DNA reads TGTGCCAGCAGCGGGCAGGGGGCGACTGAAGCTTTCTTT.

This sequence joins TRBV12-3 or TRBV12-4 and TRBJ2-1, with 10 bases that match TRBD2. The CDR3 contains 13 residues. The J segment lost 7 bases and the V segment lost 10 bases, leaving 7 bases of the junction unmatched. The CDR3 spells CATRLAGTNEQFF. CDR3 nucleotide sequence: TGTGCCACCCGACTAGCGGGCACTAATGAGCAGTTCTTC.

V gene TRBV7-8 combines with J gene TRBJ2-3; D is perhaps TRBD1 (5 bases). The germline V gene has CDR1 SGHVS and CDR2 FQNEAQ. V was cut by 5 bases and J by 0 bases, with 15 bases left in between. This CDR3 is built from 16 residues. This CDR3 is CASSPPGSYSTDTQYF. CDR3 nucleotides: TGTGCCAGCAGCCCACCAGGGTCTTATAGCACAGATACGCAGTATTTT.

This clonotype was found a few times. CDR3 residues: CATRSGAGVNNEQFF. DNA of the CDR3: TGTGCCACCAGGTCGGGAGCGGGAGTCAACAATGAGCAGTTCTTC. The V call is TRBV15, the J call TRBJ2-1; the match to TRBD2 covers 8 bases. Germline lookup yields CDR1 LNHNV and CDR2 YYDKDF (reference sequence). This CDR3 is built from 15 residues. V was clipped by 6 bases and J by 5 bases; unmatched bases: 9.

The CDR3 sequence: CSALSGQGGGYGYTF. DNA of the CDR3: TGCAGTGCTCTATCGGGACAGGGAGGAGGCTATGGCTACACCTTC. The chain combines TRBV20-1 with TRBJ1-2; TRBD1 matches 9 bases. The CDR3 consists of 15 residues. From germline, CDR1 is DFQATT and CDR2 SNEGSKA (reference sequence). The J segment lost 4 bases and the V segment lost 5 bases, leaving 11 bases of the junction unmatched.